The sequence of this T cell receptor (beta chain) was determined in a study of shared clonotypes between healthy human individuals. Each cell subset's genomic DNA was divided evenly among several immunoSEQ plates. The table came from immunoSEQ multiplex PCR; TCRdb's copy has only in-frame clones and leaves some out. The sample carries more than 2,000,000 clones, 85% to 95% recorded once. Source material: naive CD4+ T cells from PBMCs. Regarding subset: CD45RA+ positively selected. This TCR was sampled from a man younger than 30 in good health. Some clones in this sample may be carry-over from other donors' samples.

Here the CDR3 DNA reads TGTGCCAGCAGCTCAGGGACAGACAGCTCCTACAATGAGCAGTTCTTC. This sequence encodes CASSSGTDSSYNEQFF. This chain links TRBV7-6 with TRBJ2-1; TRBD1 agrees at 7 bases. The CDR3 length is 16 residues. Germline lookup yields CDR1 SGHVS and CDR2 FNYEAQ. V lost 4 bases to trimming and J lost 0 bases; unmatched junction nucleotides: 6.